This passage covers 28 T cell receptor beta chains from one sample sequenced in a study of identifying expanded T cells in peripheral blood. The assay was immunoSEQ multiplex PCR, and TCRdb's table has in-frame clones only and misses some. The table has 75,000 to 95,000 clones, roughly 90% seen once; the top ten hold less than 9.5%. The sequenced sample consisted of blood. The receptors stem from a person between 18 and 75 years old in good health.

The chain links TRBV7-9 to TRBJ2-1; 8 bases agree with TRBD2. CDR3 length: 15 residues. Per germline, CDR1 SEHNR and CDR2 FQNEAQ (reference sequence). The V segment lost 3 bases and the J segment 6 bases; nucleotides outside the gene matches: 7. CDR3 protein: CASSLTGGAVNEQFF. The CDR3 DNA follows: TGTGCCAGCAGCTTGACGGGGGGGGCCGTCAATGAGCAGTTCTTC.

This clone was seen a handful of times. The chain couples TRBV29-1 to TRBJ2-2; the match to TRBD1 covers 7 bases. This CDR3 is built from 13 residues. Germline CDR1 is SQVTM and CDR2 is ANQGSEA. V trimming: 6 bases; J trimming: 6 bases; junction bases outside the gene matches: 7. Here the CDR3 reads CSVTADRAGELFF. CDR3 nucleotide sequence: TGCAGCGTGACCGCCGACAGGGCCGGGGAGCTGTTTTTT.

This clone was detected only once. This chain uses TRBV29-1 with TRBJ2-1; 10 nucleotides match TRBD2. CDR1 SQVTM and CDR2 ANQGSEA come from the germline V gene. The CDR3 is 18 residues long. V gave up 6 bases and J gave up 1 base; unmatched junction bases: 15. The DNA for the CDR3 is TGCAGCGTCCGGGCGCCTAGCGGGGGTCCCGTATCCTACAATGAGCAGTTCTTC. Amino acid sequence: CSVRAPSGGPVSYNEQFF.

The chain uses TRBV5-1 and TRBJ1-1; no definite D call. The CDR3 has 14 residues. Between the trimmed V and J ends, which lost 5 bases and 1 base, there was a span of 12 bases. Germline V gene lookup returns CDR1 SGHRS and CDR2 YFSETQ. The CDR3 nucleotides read TGCGCCAGCAGTAACCTCGTTGGGAACACTGAAGCTTTCTTT. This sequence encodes CASSNLVGNTEAFF. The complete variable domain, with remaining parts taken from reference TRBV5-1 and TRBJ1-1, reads KAGVTQTPRYLIKTRGQQVTLSCSPISGHRSVSWYQQTPGQGLQFLFEYFSETQRNKGNFPGRFSGRQFSNSRSEMNVSTLELGDSALYLCASSNLVGNTEAFFGQGTRLTVV.

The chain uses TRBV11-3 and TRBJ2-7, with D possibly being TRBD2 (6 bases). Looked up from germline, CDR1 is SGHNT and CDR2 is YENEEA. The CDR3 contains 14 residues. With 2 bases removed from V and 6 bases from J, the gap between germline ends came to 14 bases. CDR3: CASSLWAGSPEQYF. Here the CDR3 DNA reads TGTGCCAGCAGCTTATGGGCGGGATCTCCCGAGCAGTACTTC.

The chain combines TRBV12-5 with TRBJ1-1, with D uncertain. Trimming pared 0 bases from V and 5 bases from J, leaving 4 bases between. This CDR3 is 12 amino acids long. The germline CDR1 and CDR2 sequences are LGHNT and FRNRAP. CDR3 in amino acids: CASGLVRTEAFF. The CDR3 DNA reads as TGTGCTAGTGGTTTGGTAAGGACTGAAGCTTTCTTT. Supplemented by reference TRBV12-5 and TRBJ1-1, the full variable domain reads DARVTQTPRHKVTEMGQEVTMRCQPILGHNTVFWYRQTMMQGLELLAYFRNRAPLDDSGMPKDRFSAEMPDATLATLKIQPSEPRDSAVYFCASGLVRTEAFFGQGTRLTVV.

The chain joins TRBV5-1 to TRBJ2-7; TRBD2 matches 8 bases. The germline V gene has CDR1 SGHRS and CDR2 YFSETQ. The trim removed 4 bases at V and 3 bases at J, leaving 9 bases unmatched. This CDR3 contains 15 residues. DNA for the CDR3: TGCGCCAGCAGCCGGGGACTAGGGGGAGTCTACGAGCAGTACTTC. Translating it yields CASSRGLGGVYEQYF.

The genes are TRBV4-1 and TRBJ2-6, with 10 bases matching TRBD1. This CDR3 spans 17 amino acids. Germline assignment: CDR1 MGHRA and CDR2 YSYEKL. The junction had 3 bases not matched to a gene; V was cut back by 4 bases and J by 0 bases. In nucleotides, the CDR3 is TGCGCCAGCAGCCCGGGACAGGGGAACTCTGGGGCCAACGTCCTGACTTTC. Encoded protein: CASSPGQGNSGANVLTF.

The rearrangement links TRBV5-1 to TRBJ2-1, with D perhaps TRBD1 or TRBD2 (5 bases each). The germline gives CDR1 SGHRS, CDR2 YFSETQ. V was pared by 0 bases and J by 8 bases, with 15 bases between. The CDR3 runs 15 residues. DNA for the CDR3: TGCGCCAGCAGCTTGGCCGGGACCCCAGCCGATGAGCAGTTCTTC. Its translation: CASSLAGTPADEQFF.

As DNA, the CDR3 is TGCGCCAGCAGCTTGGCCGGTGGGACTAGCGGCCCCTACAATGAGCAGTTCTTC. Its translation is CASSLAGGTSGPYNEQFF. The chain is built from TRBV5-1 and TRBJ2-1; 11 bases are shared with TRBD2. Germline V gives CDR1 SGHRS, CDR2 YFSETQ. The CDR3 covers 18 residues. Germline trimming cut 0 bases from V and 2 bases from J; bases unmatched to any gene: 7.

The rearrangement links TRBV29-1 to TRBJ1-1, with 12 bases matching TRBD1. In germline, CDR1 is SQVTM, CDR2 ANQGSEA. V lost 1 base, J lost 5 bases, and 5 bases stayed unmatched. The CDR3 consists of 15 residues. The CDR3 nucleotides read TGCAGCGTTGAAGTGTTGGGACAGGGGGCGACTGAAGCTTTCTTT. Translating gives CSVEVLGQGATEAFF.

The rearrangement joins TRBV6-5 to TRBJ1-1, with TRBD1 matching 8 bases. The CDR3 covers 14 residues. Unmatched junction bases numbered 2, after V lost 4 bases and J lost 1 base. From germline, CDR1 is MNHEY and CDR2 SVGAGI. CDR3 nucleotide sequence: TGTGCCAGCAGTTTTGGGACAGGGAACACTGAAGCTTTCTTT. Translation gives CASSFGTGNTEAFF.

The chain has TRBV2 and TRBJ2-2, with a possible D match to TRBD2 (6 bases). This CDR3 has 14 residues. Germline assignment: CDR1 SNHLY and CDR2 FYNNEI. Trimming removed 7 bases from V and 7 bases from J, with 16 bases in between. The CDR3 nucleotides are TGTGCCAGCAAGAGGCGGGGACCGAGCGGGGAGCTGTTTTTT. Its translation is CASKRRGPSGELFF.

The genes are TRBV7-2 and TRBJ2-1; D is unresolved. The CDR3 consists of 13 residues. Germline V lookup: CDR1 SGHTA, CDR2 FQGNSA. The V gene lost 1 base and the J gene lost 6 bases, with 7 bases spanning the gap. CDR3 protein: CASSLDSPNEQFF. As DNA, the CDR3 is TGTGCCAGCAGCTTAGACTCCCCCAATGAGCAGTTCTTC.

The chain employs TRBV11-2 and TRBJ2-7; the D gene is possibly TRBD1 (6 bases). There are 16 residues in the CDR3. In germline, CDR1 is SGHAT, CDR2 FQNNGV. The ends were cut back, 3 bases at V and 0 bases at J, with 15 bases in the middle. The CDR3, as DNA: TGTGCCAGCAGCTTCCCCCTTACAGGGCGCTCCTACGAGCAGTACTTC. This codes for CASSFPLTGRSYEQYF. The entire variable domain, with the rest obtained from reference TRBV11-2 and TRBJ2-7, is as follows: EAGVAQSPRYKIIEKRQSVAFWCNPISGHATLYWYQQILGQGPKLLIQFQNNGVVDDSQLPKDRFSAERLKGVDSTLKIQPAKLEDSAVYLCASSFPLTGRSYEQYFGPGTRLTVT.

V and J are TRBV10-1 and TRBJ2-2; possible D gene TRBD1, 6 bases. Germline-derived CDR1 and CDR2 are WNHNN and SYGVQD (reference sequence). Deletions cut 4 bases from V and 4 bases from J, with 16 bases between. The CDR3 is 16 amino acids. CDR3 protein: CASSALDSDFTGELFF. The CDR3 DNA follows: TGCGCCAGCAGTGCTTTGGACAGTGATTTCACCGGGGAGCTGTTTTTT.

CDR3 loop: CASSLGQGVYNEQFF. The CDR3 DNA follows: TGTGCCAGCAGTTTAGGGCAGGGGGTCTACAATGAGCAGTTCTTC. V and J are TRBV27 and TRBJ2-1, with 7 bases lining up with TRBD1. V shed 2 bases and J 3 bases; nucleotides not matched to a gene: 4. The CDR3 extends over 15 amino acids. CDR1 and CDR2 from the germline V gene are MNHEY and SMNVEV (reference sequence).

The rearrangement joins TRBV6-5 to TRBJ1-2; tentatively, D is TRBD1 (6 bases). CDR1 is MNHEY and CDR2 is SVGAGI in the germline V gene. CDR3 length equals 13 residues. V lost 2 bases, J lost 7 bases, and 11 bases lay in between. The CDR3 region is CASSYARGSGYTF. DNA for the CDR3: TGTGCCAGCAGTTACGCAAGGGGGTCTGGCTACACCTTC.

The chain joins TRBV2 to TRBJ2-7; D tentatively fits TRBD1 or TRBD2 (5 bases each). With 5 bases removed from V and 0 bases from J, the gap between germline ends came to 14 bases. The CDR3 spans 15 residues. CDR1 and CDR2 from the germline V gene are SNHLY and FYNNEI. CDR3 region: CASSPGGRDSYEQYF. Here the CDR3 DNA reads TGTGCCAGCAGTCCCGGAGGCAGGGACTCCTACGAGCAGTACTTC. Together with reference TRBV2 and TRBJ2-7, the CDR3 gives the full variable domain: EPEVTQTPSHQVTQMGQEVILRCVPISNHLYFYWYRQILGQKVEFLVSFYNNEISEKSEIFDDQFSVERPDGSNFTLKIRSTKLEDSAMYFCASSPGGRDSYEQYFGPGTRLTVT.

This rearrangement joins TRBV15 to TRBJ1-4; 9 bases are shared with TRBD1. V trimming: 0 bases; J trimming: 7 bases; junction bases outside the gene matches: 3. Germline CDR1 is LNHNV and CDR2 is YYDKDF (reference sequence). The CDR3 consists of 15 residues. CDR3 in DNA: TGTGCCACCAGCAGAGATGGGACAGGGTTTGAAAAACTGTTTTTT. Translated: CATSRDGTGFEKLFF.

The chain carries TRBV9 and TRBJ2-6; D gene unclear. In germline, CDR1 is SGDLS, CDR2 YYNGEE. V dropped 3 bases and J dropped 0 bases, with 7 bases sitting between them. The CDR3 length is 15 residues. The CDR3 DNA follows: TGTGCCAGCAGCGAAATCAGCTCTGGGGCCAACGTCCTGACTTTC. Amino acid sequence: CASSEISSGANVLTF.

CDR3 in DNA: TGTGCCAGCAGCCCAGGTCCCCTTGGGGCTTTCTTT. Translation gives CASSPGPLGAFF. The rearrangement joins TRBV5-6 to TRBJ1-1; no reliable D call. The CDR3 is 12 residues long. Germline CDR1 SGHDT, CDR2 YYEEEE. The V end lost 4 bases, the J end lost 11 bases, and 15 bases lay between the germline ends. Full variable domain (rest looked up from reference TRBV5-6 and TRBJ1-1): DAGVTQSPTHLIKTRGQQVTLRCSPKSGHDTVSWYQQALGQGPQFIFQYYEEEERQRGNFPDRFSGHQFPNYSSELNVNALLLGDSALYLCASSPGPLGAFFGQGTRLTVV.

In DNA form, the CDR3 reads TGTGCCATCACGGGGGGGGAGGTTACAGATACGCAGTATTTT. Amino acid sequence: CAITGGEVTDTQYF. The chain links TRBV10-3 to TRBJ2-3; TRBD2 aligns across 8 bases. Germline CDR1 ENHRY, CDR2 SYGVKD. With V trimmed by 7 bases and J by 3 bases, 6 bases remained unmatched. This CDR3 comprises 14 residues.

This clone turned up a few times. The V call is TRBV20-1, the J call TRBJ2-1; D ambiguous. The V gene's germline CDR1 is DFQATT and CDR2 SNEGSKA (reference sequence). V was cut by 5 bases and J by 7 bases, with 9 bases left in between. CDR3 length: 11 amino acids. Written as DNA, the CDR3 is TGCAGTGCTCCAGAGCCAAATGAGCAGTTCTTC. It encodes CSAPEPNEQFF.

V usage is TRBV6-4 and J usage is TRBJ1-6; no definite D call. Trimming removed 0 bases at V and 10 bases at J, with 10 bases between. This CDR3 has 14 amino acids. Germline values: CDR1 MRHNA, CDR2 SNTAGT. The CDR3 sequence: CASSDSWAGSPLHF. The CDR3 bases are TGTGCCAGCAGTGACTCTTGGGCAGGATCACCCCTCCACTTT.

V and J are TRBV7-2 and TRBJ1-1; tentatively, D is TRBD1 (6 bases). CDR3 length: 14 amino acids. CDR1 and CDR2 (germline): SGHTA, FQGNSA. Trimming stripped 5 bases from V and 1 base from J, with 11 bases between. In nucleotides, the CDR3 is TGTGCCAGCAGCGCAGGGGTAAAGAACACTGAAGCTTTCTTT. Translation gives CASSAGVKNTEAFF.

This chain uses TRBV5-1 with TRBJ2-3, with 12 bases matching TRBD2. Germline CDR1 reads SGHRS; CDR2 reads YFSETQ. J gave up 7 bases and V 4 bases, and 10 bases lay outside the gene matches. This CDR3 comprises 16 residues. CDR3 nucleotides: TGCGCCAGCAGCCTAAGGACTAGCGGGATGAGAAATACGCAGTATTTT. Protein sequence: CASSLRTSGMRNTQYF.

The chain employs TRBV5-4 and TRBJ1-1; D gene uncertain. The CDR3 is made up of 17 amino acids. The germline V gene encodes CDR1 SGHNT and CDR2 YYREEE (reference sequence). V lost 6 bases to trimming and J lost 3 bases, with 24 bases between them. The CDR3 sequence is CASKSLGYLTMDTEAFF. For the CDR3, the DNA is TGTGCCAGCAAGTCTCTGGGGTATCTGACGATGGACACTGAAGCTTTCTTT.